This T cell receptor beta chain was obtained from a study of cytomegalovirus exposure and HLA in healthy donors. Regarding the study as a whole: Diagnosis of cytomegalovirus status made by the classifier reportedly showed high specificity and sensitivity.

Germline V CDR1 and CDR2: SGHRS, YFSETQ. The V segment lost 0 bases and the J segment 7 bases; nucleotides outside the gene matches: 1. This CDR3 region has 14 residues. The method was immunoSEQ multiplex PCR; TCRdb's version includes in-frame clones alone and lacks a portion of them. The repertoire holds roughly 140,000 clones, around 88% seen once, with over 6.5% in the top ten. On this clone: Its antigen is still unknown.

V is TRBV5-1 and J is TRBJ1-5; the match to TRBD1 covers 10 bases. Sequencing was done on a sample of PBMCs. This TCR derives from a woman in her late teens or twenties in good health and CMV-seropositive. CDR3 nucleotides: TGCGCCAGCAGCTTGGGGGACAGGGGCCAGCCCCAGCATTTT. This encodes CASSLGDRGQPQHF.